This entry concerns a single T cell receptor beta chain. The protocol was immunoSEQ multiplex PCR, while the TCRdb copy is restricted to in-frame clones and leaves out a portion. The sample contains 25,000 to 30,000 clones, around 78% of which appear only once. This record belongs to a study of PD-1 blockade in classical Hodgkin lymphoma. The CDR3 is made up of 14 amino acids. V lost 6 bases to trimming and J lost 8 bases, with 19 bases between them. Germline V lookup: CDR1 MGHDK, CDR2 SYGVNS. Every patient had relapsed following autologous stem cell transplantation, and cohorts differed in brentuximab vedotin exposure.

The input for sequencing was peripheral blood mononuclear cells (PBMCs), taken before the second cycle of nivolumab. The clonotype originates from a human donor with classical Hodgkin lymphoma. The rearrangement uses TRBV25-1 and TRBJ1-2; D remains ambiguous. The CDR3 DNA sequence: TGTGCCAGCAGCACCACGGGGAAAGGGTTCGGCTACACCTTC. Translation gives CASSTTGKGFGYTF.